The 18 T cell receptor beta chains reported below all come from one sample, sequenced in a study of T cells after yellow fever vaccination. TCRdb reprocessed the 5' RACE reads with MiXCR, giving one entry per CDR3 protein. The data contain some 68,000 distinct CDR3 sequences, just over 6.5% of them singletons. The starting material was CD8+ T cells sorted from PBMCs, obtained about 41 days after the first yellow fever vaccination. These receptors were taken from a man aged 18 to 35 who received the YFV17D yellow fever vaccine.

This clonotype was counted ten times or more. The chain carries TRBV29-1 and TRBJ2-2; TRBD2 matches 8 bases. The junction had 6 bases not matched to a gene; V was cut back by 0 bases and J by 3 bases. The germline V gene encodes CDR1 SQVTM and CDR2 ANQGSEA. This CDR3 contains 16 residues. CDR3 sequence: CSVEDPSGGYTGELFF. The CDR3 nucleotides read TGCAGCGTTGAAGATCCGTCGGGGGGGTACACCGGGGAGCTGTTTTTT.

This clonotype was seen many times. The genes are TRBV12-3 or TRBV12-4 and TRBJ1-4; no firm D call. The ends were cut back, 6 bases at V and 0 bases at J, with 8 bases in the middle. The CDR3 loop spans 14 amino acids. The CDR3 spells CASRRTATNEKLFF. As DNA, the CDR3 is TGTGCCAGCAGGCGGACGGCAACTAATGAAAAACTGTTTTTT.

This clonotype came up many times. The gene calls are TRBV20-1 and TRBJ2-1, with D possibly called TRBD1 or TRBD2 (5 bases each). The CDR3 sequence is 15 residues long. Germline CDR1 DFQATT, CDR2 SNEGSKA (reference sequence). Trimming removed 3 bases from V and 0 bases from J, with 12 bases in between. The CDR3 bases are TGCAGTGCTAGTGGGACCGAGGTCTCCTACAATGAGCAGTTCTTC. Translation gives CSASGTEVSYNEQFF.

This clonotype was observed many times. The rearrangement uses TRBV4-2 and TRBJ2-7, with D tentatively TRBD2 (6 bases). The CDR3 is 15 residues long. Trimming shortened V by 4 bases and J by 5 bases, and 18 bases separated the two germline ends. Germline CDR1 is LGHNA and CDR2 is YNFKEQ. The CDR3 bases are TGTGCCAGCAGCCGGACTACCCGGGGAAGCGACGAGCAGTACTTC. It codes for CASSRTTRGSDEQYF.

This clonotype was counted ten times or more. The rearrangement uses TRBV20-1 and TRBJ1-4, with TRBD1 as a possible D gene (5 bases). In germline, CDR1 is DFQATT, CDR2 SNEGSKA (reference sequence). Trimming removed 6 bases at V and 7 bases at J, with 12 bases between. This CDR3 is built from 12 residues. The CDR3: CSAPGGAEKLFF. CDR3 in DNA: TGCAGTGCCCCGGGCGGGGCTGAAAAACTGTTTTTT.

This clonotype was detected a few times. The rearrangement links TRBV7-9 to TRBJ2-7; D unclear. Trimming removed 1 base from V and 6 bases from J, with 7 bases in between. The germline V gene encodes CDR1 SEHNR and CDR2 FQNEAQ (reference sequence). The CDR3 sequence is 12 residues long. CDR3 DNA: TGTGCCAGCAGCTTAGATCTGCGCGAGCAGTACGTC. Translating it yields CASSLDLREQYV.

The table lists this clonotype with many counts. The J gene is TRBJ1-2, the V gene TRBV11-2; 7 bases map to TRBD1. This CDR3 region has 12 residues. Unmatched junction bases numbered 1, after V lost 3 bases and J lost 6 bases. Per germline, CDR1 SGHAT and CDR2 FQNNGV. The DNA of the CDR3 is TGTGCCAGCAGCTTCAGGGGGAATGGCTACACCTTC. Translation: CASSFRGNGYTF.

This clonotype was recorded at least ten times. The chain is built from TRBV12-3 or TRBV12-4 and TRBJ1-2; 7 bases match TRBD1. The CDR3 contains 13 residues. Germline trimming cut 6 bases from V and 9 bases from J; bases unmatched to any gene: 10. The CDR3 region is CASSQDRFFRYTF. Written as DNA, the CDR3 is TGTGCCAGCAGCCAGGACAGGTTTTTCCGCTACACCTTC.

V gene TRBV20-1 combines with J gene TRBJ2-1; TRBD2 matches 10 bases. The germline CDR1 and CDR2 sequences are DFQATT and SNEGSKA (reference sequence). V dropped 5 bases and J dropped 2; count of bases not matched to a gene: 6. The CDR3 extends over 15 amino acids. The CDR3 sequence: CSAHGLAETYNEQFF. Written as DNA, the CDR3 is TGCAGTGCTCACGGACTAGCGGAGACCTACAATGAGCAGTTCTTC.

This clonotype was found many times. The gene calls are TRBV4-2 and TRBJ2-3; D is unresolved. Germline CDR1 is LGHNA and CDR2 is YNFKEQ. The CDR3 loop spans 15 amino acids. Trimming pared 4 bases from V and 4 bases from J, leaving 15 bases between. The CDR3 here is CASSPLTLSADTQYF. CDR3 DNA: TGTGCCAGCAGCCCCTTGACTCTATCGGCAGATACGCAGTATTTT.

Many counts were recorded for this clonotype. V and J are TRBV4-3 and TRBJ1-2; 10 nucleotides agree with TRBD1. Per germline, CDR1 LGHNA and CDR2 YSLEER. J lost 4 bases, V lost 1 base, and 9 bases had no gene match. This CDR3 is built from 17 residues. The CDR3 region is CASSQVGPGQGTYGYTF. The DNA of the CDR3 is TGCGCCAGCAGCCAAGTAGGGCCGGGACAGGGGACCTATGGCTACACCTTC.

The chain employs TRBV6-5 and TRBJ2-3, with D tentatively TRBD2 (5 bases). Between the trimmed V and J ends, which lost 2 bases and 1 base, there was a span of 10 bases. The CDR3 length is 15 residues. Germline loops: CDR1 MNHEY, CDR2 SVGAGI. CDR3 DNA sequence: TGTGCCAGCAGTTACGGACTCCCGGGCACAGATACGCAGTATTTT. Residues: CASSYGLPGTDTQYF.

This clonotype showed up many times. The CDR3 loop is CAISGGVGANVLTF. CDR3 coding DNA: TGTGCCATCAGTGGTGGGGTTGGGGCCAACGTCCTGACTTTC. The rearrangement links TRBV10-3 to TRBJ2-6; no reliable D call. Germline assignment: CDR1 ENHRY and CDR2 SYGVKD. V dropped 4 bases and J dropped 3 bases, with 7 bases sitting between them. The CDR3 consists of 14 residues.

Many counts were recorded for this clonotype. V and J are TRBV7-6 and TRBJ1-6; TRBD1 is a possible D gene (5 bases). The V gene's germline CDR1 is SGHVS and CDR2 FNYEAQ. The CDR3 sequence is 14 residues long. The germline V and J ends were trimmed by 2 bases and 15 bases, with 17 bases remaining between them. The CDR3 reads CASSLSGGGHGLHF. As DNA, the CDR3 is TGTGCCAGCAGCTTATCTGGGGGAGGGCACGGCCTCCACTTT.

The chain recombines TRBV28 with TRBJ2-7; 10 nucleotides align to TRBD1. CDR1 and CDR2 (germline): MDHEN, SYDVKM. The CDR3 sequence is 14 residues long. Trimming at V came to 3 bases and at J to 4 bases, leaving 3 bases not matched to a gene. DNA for the CDR3: TGTGCCAGCAGTTTGCCGGGACAGGGGTACGAGCAGTACTTC. Its protein is CASSLPGQGYEQYF. Using reference TRBV28 and TRBJ2-7 for the parts outside the CDR3, the full variable domain is DVKVTQSSRYLVKRTGEKVFLECVQDMDHENMFWYRQDPGLGLRLIYFSYDVKMKEKGDIPEGYSVSREKKERFSLILESASTNQTSMYLCASSLPGQGYEQYFGPGTRLTVT.

This sequence joins TRBV20-1 and TRBJ2-2; D might be TRBD2 (5 bases). Germline CDR1 reads DFQATT; CDR2 reads SNEGSKA (reference sequence). V lost 2 bases, J lost 1 base, and 5 bases lay in between. The CDR3 has 13 amino acids. The CDR3 loop reads CSARRGNTGELFF. The CDR3 nucleotides are TGCAGTGCTAGACGGGGGAACACCGGGGAGCTGTTTTTT.

This clonotype was recorded many times. The V call is TRBV4-1, the J call TRBJ2-5; 7 bases line up with TRBD1. J gave up 4 bases and V 4 bases, and 9 bases lay outside the gene matches. The CDR3 contains 15 residues. Germline V gene data show CDR1 as MGHRA and CDR2 as YSYEKL. CDR3 nucleotides: TGCGCCAGCAGCCTAAGAGGGTCAGGGGGAGAGACCCAGTACTTC. Translating it yields CASSLRGSGGETQYF.

V and J are TRBV7-6 and TRBJ2-2; 10 nucleotides line up with TRBD2. Germline-derived CDR1 and CDR2 are SGHVS and FNYEAQ. This CDR3 is built from 19 residues. Trimming at V came to 4 bases and at J to 0 bases, leaving 11 bases not matched to a gene. CDR3 protein: CASSSSDPSGGSNTGELFF. DNA of the CDR3: TGTGCCAGCAGCTCCTCCGATCCTAGCGGGGGCTCGAACACCGGGGAGCTGTTTTTT.